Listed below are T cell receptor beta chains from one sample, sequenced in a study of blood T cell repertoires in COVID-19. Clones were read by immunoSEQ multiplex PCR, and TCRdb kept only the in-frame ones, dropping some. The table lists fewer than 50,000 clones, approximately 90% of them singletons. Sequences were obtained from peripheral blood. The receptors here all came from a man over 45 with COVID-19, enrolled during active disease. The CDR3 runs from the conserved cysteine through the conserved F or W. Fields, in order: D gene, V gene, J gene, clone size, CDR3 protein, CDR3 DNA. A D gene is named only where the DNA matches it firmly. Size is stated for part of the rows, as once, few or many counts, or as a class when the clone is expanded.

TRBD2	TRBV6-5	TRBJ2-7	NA	CASSRTSDGPYEQYF	TGTGCCAGCAGTCGGACTAGCGATGGCCCCTACGAGCAGTACTTC
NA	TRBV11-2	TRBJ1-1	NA	CASSLLRNTEAFF	TGTGCCAGCAGCTTACTCCGTAACACTGAAGCTTTCTTT
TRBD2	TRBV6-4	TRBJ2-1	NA	CASREGLAGGSEQFF	TGTGCCAGCAGGGAGGGACTAGCGGGAGGCAGTGAGCAGTTCTTC
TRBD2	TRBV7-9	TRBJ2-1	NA	CASSSTASGSSYNEQFF	TGTGCCAGCAGCTCGACCGCTAGCGGGAGCTCCTACAATGAGCAGTTCTTC
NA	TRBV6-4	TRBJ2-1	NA	CASSDSAGSYNEQFF	TGTGCCAGCAGTGACTCAGCGGGCTCCTACAATGAGCAGTTCTTC
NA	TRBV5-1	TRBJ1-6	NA	CASSFLNSPLHF	TGCGCCAGCAGCTTTCTAAATTCACCCCTCCACTTT
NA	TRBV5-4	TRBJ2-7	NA	CASSPQGRDEQYF	TGTGCCAGCAGCCCGCAGGGGCGAGACGAGCAGTACTTC
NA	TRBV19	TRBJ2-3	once	CASKPVVSTDTQYF	TGTGCCAGTAAGCCCGTAGTAAGCACAGATACGCAGTATTTT
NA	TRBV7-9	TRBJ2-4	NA	CASSPPRSDIQYF	TGTGCCAGCAGCCCTCCCCGGTCGGACATTCAGTACTTC
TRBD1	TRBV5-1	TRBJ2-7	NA	CASSLGDSSYEQYF	TGCGCCAGCAGCTTGGGGGACAGCTCCTACGAGCAGTACTTC
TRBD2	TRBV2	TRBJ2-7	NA	CASSPGLAGGTAQQYF	TGTGCCAGCAGTCCGGGACTAGCGGGAGGCACCGCCCAGCAGTACTTC
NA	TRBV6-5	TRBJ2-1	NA	CASSRGYNEQFF	TGTGCCAGCAGTCGGGGATACAATGAGCAGTTCTTC
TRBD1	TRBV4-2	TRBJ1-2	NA	CASSRMDRVAYGYTF	TGTGCCAGCAGCCGAATGGACAGGGTTGCCTATGGCTACACCTTC
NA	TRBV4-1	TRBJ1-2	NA	CASSHMLGQREGYTF	TGCGCCAGCAGCCACATGCTGGGGCAGAGAGAAGGCTACACCTTC
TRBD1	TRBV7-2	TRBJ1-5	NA	CASSLPQGGNQPQHF	TGTGCCAGCAGCTTACCCCAGGGGGGAAATCAGCCCCAGCATTTT
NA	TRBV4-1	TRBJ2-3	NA	CASSQLHLASDTDTQYF	TGCGCCAGCAGCCAACTCCATCTAGCGAGCGACACAGATACGCAGTATTTT
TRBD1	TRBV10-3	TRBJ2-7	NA	CATQGGGGQGKVEQYF	TGTGCCACCCAGGGTGGGGGAGGACAGGGTAAGGTCGAGCAGTACTTC
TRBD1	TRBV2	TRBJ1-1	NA	CASHRDRNTEAFF	TGTGCCAGCCACCGGGACAGGAACACTGAAGCTTTCTTT
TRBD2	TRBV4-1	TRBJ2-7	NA	CASSLTPGTSGASYEQYF	TGCGCCAGCAGCCTAACCCCCGGGACTAGCGGGGCCTCCTACGAGCAGTACTTC
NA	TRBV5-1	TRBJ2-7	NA	CASSTTTGSYEQYF	TGCGCCAGCAGCACTACGACCGGTTCCTACGAGCAGTACTTC
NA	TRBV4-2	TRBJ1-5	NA	CASSHLASNQPQHF	TGTGCCAGCAGCCACCTGGCCTCCAATCAGCCCCAGCATTTT
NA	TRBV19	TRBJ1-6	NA	CASSPLQGNNSPLHF	TGTGCCAGTAGTCCGTTACAGGGAAACAATTCACCCCTCCACTTT
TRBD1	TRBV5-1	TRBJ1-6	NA	CASSYGTAASSYNSPLHF	TGCGCCAGCAGCTACGGGACAGCGGCGAGCTCCTATAATTCACCCCTCCACTTT
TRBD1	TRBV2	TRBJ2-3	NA	CASRLGQAGGTQYF	TGTGCCAGCAGGCTTGGACAGGCCGGAGGTACGCAGTATTTT
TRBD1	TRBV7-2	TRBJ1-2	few	CASSSWTGPPYGYTF	TGTGCCAGCAGCTCTTGGACAGGGCCCCCCTATGGCTACACCTTC
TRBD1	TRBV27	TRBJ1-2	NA	CASSTLQGADGYTF	TGTGCCAGCAGTACTCTACAGGGGGCAGATGGCTACACCTTC
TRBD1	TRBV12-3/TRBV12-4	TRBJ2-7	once	CASRDRQGWGF	TGTGCCAGCAGAGACCGACAGGGGTGGGGTTTC
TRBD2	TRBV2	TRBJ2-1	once	CASRGLAGGPMKVF	TGTGCCAGCAGGGGACTAGCGGGAGGGCCTATGAAGGTCTTC
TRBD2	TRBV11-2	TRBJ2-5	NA	CASSLERLAGAGTQYF	TGTGCCAGCAGCTTAGAGAGGCTAGCGGGAGCGGGGACCCAGTACTTC
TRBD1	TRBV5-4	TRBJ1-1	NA	CASSPSRDRGGTEAFF	TGTGCCAGCAGCCCTTCCCGGGACAGGGGAGGCACTGAAGCTTTCTTT
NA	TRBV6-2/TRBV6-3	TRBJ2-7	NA	CASSSRRERRIGYEQYF	TGTGCCAGCAGTTCCCGCCGAGAGCGACGGATCGGGTACGAGCAGTACTTC
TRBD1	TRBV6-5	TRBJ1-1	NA	CASSSRRTGNTEAFF	TGTGCCAGCAGTTCCCGGAGGACAGGGAACACTGAAGCTTTCTTT
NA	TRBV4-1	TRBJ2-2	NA	CASSQRGGGSMNTGELFF	TGCGCCAGCAGCCAACGGGGTGGGGGGTCCATGAACACCGGGGAGCTGTTTTTT
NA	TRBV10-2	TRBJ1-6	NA	CASSESGGASSSYNSPLHF	TGCGCCAGCAGTGAGTCGGGGGGTGCGTCGAGCTCCTATAATTCACCCCTCCACTTT
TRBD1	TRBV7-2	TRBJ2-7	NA	CASSSNRGPVGQYF	TGTGCCAGCAGCTCAAACAGGGGGCCCGTGGGGCAGTACTTC
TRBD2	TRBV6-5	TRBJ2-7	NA	CASTLTTSGSYEQYF	TGTGCCAGCACCCTTACCACTAGCGGGAGTTACGAGCAGTACTTC
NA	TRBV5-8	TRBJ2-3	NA	CASSPGQSGTDTQYF	TGTGCCAGCAGCCCAGGACAATCTGGCACAGATACGCAGTATTTT
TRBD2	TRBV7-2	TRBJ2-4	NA	CASSPTSGIAKNIQYF	TGTGCCAGCAGCCCCACTAGCGGGATAGCCAAAAACATTCAGTACTTC
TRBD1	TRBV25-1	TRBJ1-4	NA	CASSEWGTGHEKLFF	TGTGCCAGCAGTGAATGGGGGACAGGTCACGAAAAACTGTTTTTT
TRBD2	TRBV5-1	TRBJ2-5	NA	CASSPTSGTSGETQYF	TGCGCCAGCAGCCCCACTTCTGGGACTAGCGGGGAGACCCAGTACTTC
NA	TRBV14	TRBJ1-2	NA	CASSSSGDNPYGYTF	TGTGCCAGCAGCTCCTCAGGGGACAACCCATATGGCTACACCTTC
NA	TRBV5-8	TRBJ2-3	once	CASSFRESDTQYF	TGTGCCAGCAGCTTCCGGGAATCAGATACGCAGTATTTT
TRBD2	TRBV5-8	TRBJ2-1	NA	CASSLLAGVNEQFF	TGTGCCAGCAGCTTGCTAGCGGGAGTAAATGAGCAGTTCTTC
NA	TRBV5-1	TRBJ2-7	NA	CASSATTASSYEQYF	TGCGCCAGCAGCGCAACCACAGCAAGCTCCTACGAGCAGTACTTC
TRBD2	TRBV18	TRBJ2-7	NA	CASSPRTSGVYEQYF	TGTGCCAGCTCACCACGGACTAGCGGAGTCTACGAGCAGTACTTC